One and the same sample provided the 30 T cell receptor beta chains below, sequenced in a study of T cell responses to AZD1222 COVID-19 vaccine. Data came from immunoSEQ multiplex PCR; TCRdb stores just in-frame clones and leaves some out. The repertoire holds 89,000 or so clones, with about 91% as singletons. The sample in question was peripheral blood, obtained 28 days after the second AZD1222 dose. These receptors were collected from an adult who received the AZD1222 COVID-19 vaccine.

This chain connects TRBV10-1 to TRBJ2-6, with TRBD1 matching 8 bases. The CDR3 spans 18 residues. Germline trimming cut 6 bases from V and 2 bases from J; bases unmatched to any gene: 12. Germline V gives CDR1 WNHNN, CDR2 SYGVQD (reference sequence). The CDR3 here is CASSDTGGPWAGANVLTF. DNA of the CDR3: TGCGCCAGCAGCGACACAGGGGGTCCCTGGGCTGGGGCCAACGTCCTGACTTTC.

This clone was seen only once. The chain carries TRBV14 and TRBJ2-7; D is perhaps TRBD2 (5 bases). V dropped 1 base and J dropped 6 bases, with 10 bases sitting between them. The CDR3 is 13 amino acids. Per the germline V gene, CDR1 is SGHDN and CDR2 is FVKESK. In DNA form, the CDR3 reads TGTGCCAGCAGCCAAGTTAGCGTTGCCGAGCAGTACTTC. Amino acids: CASSQVSVAEQYF. Based on the CDR3 plus reference TRBV14 and TRBJ2-7, the full variable domain is EAGVTQFPSHSVIEKGQTVTLRCDPISGHDNLYWYRRVMGKEIKFLLHFVKESKQDESGMPNNRFLAERTGGTYSTLKVQPAELEDSGVYFCASSQVSVAEQYFGPGTRLTVT.

This rearrangement joins TRBV3-1 (or the pseudogene TRBV3-2) to TRBJ2-2; weak D call: TRBD2 (5 bases). CDR1 is LGHDT and CDR2 is YNNKEL in the germline V gene (reference sequence). The CDR3 is made up of 14 amino acids. V gave up 4 bases and J gave up 6 bases, with 12 bases separating them. The CDR3 sequence is CASSPLYGAGELFF. DNA for the CDR3: TGTGCCAGCAGCCCCCTTTACGGGGCCGGGGAGCTGTTTTTT.

The J gene is TRBJ2-1, the V gene TRBV5-1, with 9 bases lining up with TRBD2. CDR1 SGHRS and CDR2 YFSETQ come from the germline V gene. The CDR3 is made up of 14 amino acids. V lost 6 bases, J lost 4 bases, and 5 bases stayed unmatched. The CDR3 nucleotides are TGCGCCAGCACCCCGACTAGCGGTTACAATGAGCAGTTCTTC. Translated, it gives CASTPTSGYNEQFF.

The chain joins TRBV6-5 to TRBJ1-6; D unresolved. Between the trimmed V and J ends, which lost 7 bases and 7 bases, there was a span of 14 bases. The CDR3 runs 14 residues. Germline V gives CDR1 MNHEY, CDR2 SVGAGI. CDR3 sequence (DNA): TGTGCCAGCACCGGAACGGCGAACAATTCACCCCTCCACTTT. It yields the protein CASTGTANNSPLHF.

J is TRBJ1-5 and V is TRBV27; D possibly corresponds to TRBD1 (5 bases). With 2 bases removed from V and 2 bases from J, the gap between germline ends came to 16 bases. CDR1 and CDR2 from the germline V gene are MNHEY and SMNVEV (reference sequence). CDR3 length: 17 residues. The chain's CDR3 is CASSLTRRQIGNQPQHF. CDR3 nucleotides: TGTGCCAGCAGTTTAACGAGGAGACAGATTGGCAATCAGCCCCAGCATTTT.

The chain is built from TRBV10-1 and TRBJ2-3; TRBD2 might be the D (6 bases). V lost 6 bases, J lost 1 base, and 20 bases lay in between. Germline V gene lookup returns CDR1 WNHNN and CDR2 SYGVQD (reference sequence). The CDR3 spans 17 residues. In DNA form, the CDR3 reads TGCGCCAGCAGCGAAGGTAGTTGGACTACCCGCACAGATACGCAGTATTTT. Its translation: CASSEGSWTTRTDTQYF.

The chain is built from TRBV2 and TRBJ2-6; D call uncertain. This CDR3 comprises 12 residues. The germline gives CDR1 SNHLY, CDR2 FYNNEI. V was pared by 5 bases and J by 9 bases, with 8 bases between. The CDR3 bases are TGTGCCAGCAGTCTCGAGAACAACGTCCTGACTTTC. Protein sequence: CASSLENNVLTF.

The chain employs TRBV28 and TRBJ2-1, with 8 bases that match TRBD2. This CDR3 spans 16 amino acids. Trimming took 3 bases from V and 0 from J; bases not matched to a gene: 4. Germline assignment: CDR1 MDHEN and CDR2 SYDVKM. CDR3 sequence (DNA): TGTGCCAGCAGTTTTCTAGCGGGCCCCTCCTACAATGAGCAGTTCTTC. It codes for CASSFLAGPSYNEQFF.

This chain links TRBV6-5 with TRBJ1-2, with D hard to call. Trimming removed 5 bases from V and 8 bases from J, with 15 bases in between. CDR1 MNHEY and CDR2 SVGAGI come from the germline V gene. The CDR3 covers 13 residues. The CDR3 sequence: CASSPTPGSGYTF. The CDR3 nucleotides read TGTGCCAGCAGTCCTACGCCCGGGAGCGGCTACACCTTC.

The rearrangement links TRBV5-1 to TRBJ2-5; 10 bases align to TRBD2. The ends lost 1 base at V and 5 bases at J; junction bases unmatched: 5. The germline V gene has CDR1 SGHRS and CDR2 YFSETQ. The CDR3 has 15 amino acids. CDR3 in amino acids: CASSLSLAGEETQYF. The CDR3 nucleotides read TGCGCCAGCAGCTTGTCGCTAGCGGGAGAGGAGACCCAGTACTTC. Looking up the rest from reference TRBV5-1 and TRBJ2-5 gives the full variable domain: KAGVTQTPRYLIKTRGQQVTLSCSPISGHRSVSWYQQTPGQGLQFLFEYFSETQRNKGNFPGRFSGRQFSNSRSEMNVSTLELGDSALYLCASSLSLAGEETQYFGPGTRLLVL.

V usage is TRBV10-3 and J usage is TRBJ2-2, with a tentative D call TRBD1 (5 bases). The CDR3 contains 15 residues. Trimming took 0 bases from V and 4 from J, leaving 9 bases between them. Germline V gene sequence: CDR1 ENHRY, CDR2 SYGVKD. DNA of the CDR3: TGTGCCATCAGTGAGTCGCGAGACAGCACCGGGGAGCTGTTTTTT. Amino acid sequence: CAISESRDSTGELFF.

A few counts support this clone. The rearrangement joins TRBV2 to TRBJ1-1; TRBD1 might be the D (5 bases). Per the germline V gene, CDR1 is SNHLY and CDR2 is FYNNEI. Deletions cut 6 bases from V and 0 bases from J, with 11 bases between. The length of the CDR3 is 14 residues. CDR3 region: CASSRGRMNTEAFF. CDR3 in DNA: TGTGCCAGCAGCCGGGGCAGAATGAACACTGAAGCTTTCTTT.

The rearrangement links TRBV27 to TRBJ2-1; D unclear. CDR1 and CDR2 (germline): MNHEY, SMNVEV (reference sequence). The CDR3 is 13 residues long. In nucleotides, the CDR3 is TGTGCGACCAAGGGAAGCTCCTACAATGAGCAGTTCTTC. Protein product: CATKGSSYNEQFF.

A remark on this clone: The same CDR3 arises from other DNA sequences in this sample as well. The genes are TRBV5-1 and TRBJ2-3; D is ambiguous. The CDR3 spans 12 residues. V shed 2 bases and J shed 3 bases, with 4 bases lying between them. Germline V gives CDR1 SGHRS, CDR2 YFSETQ. CDR3 protein: CASSLATDTQYF. For the CDR3, the DNA is TGCGCCAGCAGCTTAGCTACAGATACGCAGTATTTT. Full variable domain (remainder filled in from reference TRBV5-1 and TRBJ2-3): KAGVTQTPRYLIKTRGQQVTLSCSPISGHRSVSWYQQTPGQGLQFLFEYFSETQRNKGNFPGRFSGRQFSNSRSEMNVSTLELGDSALYLCASSLATDTQYFGPGTRLTVL.

The chain employs TRBV7-9 and TRBJ2-3; 9 positions match TRBD2. The CDR3 extends over 17 amino acids. Germline-derived CDR1 and CDR2 are SEHNR and FQNEAQ (reference sequence). The V and J ends lost 4 bases and 0 bases, in that order; junction bases with no gene match: 8. CDR3 sequence reads: CASSSLLAGSSTDTQYF. The CDR3 DNA reads TGTGCCAGCAGCTCGCTACTAGCGGGTTCTAGCACAGATACGCAGTATTTT.

This rearrangement joins TRBV28 to TRBJ2-7; 8 nucleotides line up with TRBD2. The CDR3 consists of 15 residues. Germline V gene lookup returns CDR1 MDHEN and CDR2 SYDVKM. The V gene end was trimmed by 1 base and the J gene end by 3 bases; junction bases not matched to a gene: 5. The CDR3 nucleotides read TGTGCCAGCAGTTTATTAGTTAGCGGGGACTACGAGCAGTACTTC. Amino acid sequence: CASSLLVSGDYEQYF.

CDR3 sequence: CASSHRTGDYEQYF. The CDR3 DNA reads TGTGCCAGCAGTCACCGGACAGGAGACTACGAGCAGTACTTC. V usage is TRBV6-5 and J usage is TRBJ2-7; TRBD1 matches 7 bases. Germline V gene sequence: CDR1 MNHEY, CDR2 SVGAGI. J gave up 3 bases and V 5 bases, and 7 bases lay outside the gene matches. This CDR3 has 14 amino acids.

The chain combines TRBV14 with TRBJ2-7; no reliable D call. Germline-derived CDR1 and CDR2 are SGHDN and FVKESK. The CDR3 is 14 amino acids. Trimming removed 4 bases from V and 4 bases from J, with 14 bases in between. The CDR3: CASSPAWGVYEQYF. CDR3 nucleotides: TGTGCCAGCAGCCCAGCGTGGGGTGTATACGAGCAGTACTTC.

This chain links TRBV6-5 with TRBJ1-1; 8 bases agree with TRBD1. Germline CDR1 is MNHEY and CDR2 is SVGAGI. The CDR3 totals 15 residues. J lost 3 bases, V lost 5 bases, and 8 bases had no gene match. The CDR3 here is CASSPRTGRDTEAFF. The CDR3 DNA reads as TGTGCCAGCAGTCCCCGGACAGGGCGAGACACTGAAGCTTTCTTT.

For this clone: A read error may explain this, as a much larger clone is one base away. The V call is TRBV6-4, the J call TRBJ2-2, with TRBD2 matching 9 bases. This CDR3 comprises 15 residues. CDR1 and CDR2 (germline): MRHNA, SNTAGT. The V segment lost 6 bases and the J segment 7 bases; nucleotides outside the gene matches: 9. The CDR3 sequence is CASSQGTSRSGELFF. In DNA, the CDR3 is TGTGCCAGCAGCCAAGGGACTAGCAGGAGCGGGGAGCTGTTTTTT.

CDR3 in amino acids: CASSILNQPQHF. Written as DNA, the CDR3 is TGTGCCAGTAGTATCCTCAATCAGCCCCAGCATTTT. This sequence joins TRBV19 and TRBJ1-5; the D is unclear. V was trimmed by 3 bases and J by 3 bases, leaving 3 bases between them. Germline CDR1 is LNHDA and CDR2 is SQIVND (reference sequence). The CDR3 has 12 amino acids. Together with reference TRBV19 and TRBJ1-5, the CDR3 gives the full variable domain: DGGITQSPKYLFRKEGQNVTLSCEQNLNHDAMYWYRQDPGQGLRLIYYSQIVNDFQKGDIAEGYSVSREKKESFPLTVTSAQKNPTAFYLCASSILNQPQHFGDGTRLSIL.

V usage is TRBV7-2 and J usage is TRBJ2-3; D is undetermined. The CDR3 contains 15 residues. CDR1 and CDR2 from the germline V gene are SGHTA and FQGNSA. Trimming pared 1 base from V and 4 bases from J, leaving 12 bases between. The CDR3 loop is CASSLGTFSSDTQYF. For the CDR3, the DNA is TGTGCCAGCAGCTTAGGGACCTTTAGTTCAGATACGCAGTATTTT.

V is TRBV5-4 and J is TRBJ2-1; D gene unclear. Germline V gene data show CDR1 as SGHNT and CDR2 as YYREEE (reference sequence). The CDR3 is 16 amino acids. The ends were cut back, 4 bases at V and 0 bases at J, with 14 bases in the middle. In nucleotides, the CDR3 is TGTGCCAGCAGCCCTGGCCTTGATATCTCCTACAATGAGCAGTTCTTC. This translates into CASSPGLDISYNEQFF.

The chain joins TRBV19 to TRBJ1-1, with D possibly being TRBD1 (6 bases). V dropped 5 bases and J dropped 3 bases, with 16 bases sitting between them. The CDR3 is made up of 15 amino acids. The germline V gene has CDR1 LNHDA and CDR2 SQIVND (reference sequence). CDR3 nucleotide sequence: TGTGCCAGTAGTTTACTACAGGGTCGGGACACTGAAGCTTTCTTT. Amino acid sequence: CASSLLQGRDTEAFF.

The rearrangement joins TRBV24-1 to TRBJ2-1; D is ambiguous. Between the trimmed V and J ends, which lost 8 bases and 3 bases, there was a span of 10 bases. Germline V CDR1 and CDR2: KGHDR, SFDVKD. There are 13 residues in the CDR3. CDR3 bases: TGTGCCACCAACGGTCTAGGCTACAATGAGCAGTTCTTC. This codes for CATNGLGYNEQFF.

The chain carries TRBV2 and TRBJ2-1, with D perhaps matching TRBD2 (5 bases). V was shortened by 7 bases and J by 1 base, with 11 bases between the two germline ends. The germline V gene encodes CDR1 SNHLY and CDR2 FYNNEI. The CDR3 covers 14 residues. The CDR3 is CASNLADSYNEQFF. As DNA, the CDR3 is TGTGCCAGCAACCTAGCCGATTCCTACAATGAGCAGTTCTTC.

The V and J genes are TRBV7-9 and TRBJ1-1; a possible D gene is TRBD1 (6 bases). Between the trimmed V and J ends, which lost 1 base and 9 bases, there was a span of 12 bases. This CDR3 is built from 13 residues. CDR1 is SEHNR and CDR2 is FQNEAQ in the germline V gene (reference sequence). The CDR3 region has the DNA TGTGCCAGCAGCTTAGGTATACAGGGTAAAGCTTTCTTT. It encodes CASSLGIQGKAFF.

This chain connects TRBV5-4 to TRBJ2-5; 7 nucleotides match TRBD2. In germline, CDR1 is SGHNT, CDR2 YYREEE (reference sequence). The length of the CDR3 is 14 residues. J lost 5 bases, V lost 5 bases, and 9 bases had no gene match. Written as DNA, the CDR3 is TGTGCCAGCAGTGGGGAGGGGAGCGGTGAGACCCAGTACTTC. Its protein is CASSGEGSGETQYF.

This sequence joins TRBV7-2 and TRBJ1-2; TRBD1 agrees at 8 bases. The CDR3 has 14 amino acids. With 1 base clipped from V and 7 bases from J, the junction kept 5 bases outside the gene matches. Germline lookup yields CDR1 SGHTA and CDR2 FQGNSA. The CDR3 sequence is CASSLVGTGGGYTF. CDR3 bases: TGTGCCAGCAGCTTAGTCGGGACAGGAGGTGGCTACACCTTC.